A selection of T cell receptor beta chains follows, all from one sample in a study of T cell changes during pregnancy in multiple sclerosis. Profiled with immunoSEQ multiplex PCR; TCRdb holds only in-frame clones, not every one. In the table there are about 38,000 clones, around nine tenths of which are singletons. The input for sequencing was CD4+ T cells from peripheral blood mononuclear cells, taken after pregnancy. The receptor source for this set is a female donor in good health, enrolled as a control in a pregnancy study. Both conserved end residues are part of each CDR3. Not all rows give a size; the values are once, few, many and, for expanded clones, a class.

abundance: .
v_gene: TRBV4-2
j_gene: TRBJ2-1
CDR3aa: CASTPGLAGGHLEEQFF

abundance: .
v_gene: TRBV18
j_gene: TRBJ2-1
CDR3aa: CASSPGLASYNEQFF

abundance: .
v_gene: TRBV19
j_gene: TRBJ1-2
CDR3aa: CASSIQQGERNGYTF

abundance: few
v_gene: TRBV10-3
j_gene: TRBJ1-6
CDR3aa: CATQGQGGSPLHF

abundance: .
v_gene: TRBV12-5
j_gene: TRBJ2-2
CDR3aa: CASGGRVGTGELFF

abundance: once
v_gene: TRBV23-1
j_gene: TRBJ2-7
CDR3aa: CASSQAPTGTKCYEQYF

abundance: .
v_gene: TRBV19
j_gene: TRBJ2-3
CDR3aa: CASSITTSLPDTQYF

abundance: .
v_gene: TRBV16
j_gene: TRBJ1-4
CDR3aa: CASRPTGGVEKLFF

abundance: .
v_gene: TRBV4-2
j_gene: TRBJ2-7
CDR3aa: CASSQDFLLAGVSEQYF

abundance: .
v_gene: TRBV18
j_gene: TRBJ1-5
CDR3aa: CASSPSGGQPQHF

abundance: .
v_gene: TRBV5-1
j_gene: TRBJ1-3
CDR3aa: CASSREGAVGNTIYF

abundance: .
v_gene: TRBV6-1
j_gene: TRBJ2-7
CDR3aa: CASSEAVMSSYEQYF